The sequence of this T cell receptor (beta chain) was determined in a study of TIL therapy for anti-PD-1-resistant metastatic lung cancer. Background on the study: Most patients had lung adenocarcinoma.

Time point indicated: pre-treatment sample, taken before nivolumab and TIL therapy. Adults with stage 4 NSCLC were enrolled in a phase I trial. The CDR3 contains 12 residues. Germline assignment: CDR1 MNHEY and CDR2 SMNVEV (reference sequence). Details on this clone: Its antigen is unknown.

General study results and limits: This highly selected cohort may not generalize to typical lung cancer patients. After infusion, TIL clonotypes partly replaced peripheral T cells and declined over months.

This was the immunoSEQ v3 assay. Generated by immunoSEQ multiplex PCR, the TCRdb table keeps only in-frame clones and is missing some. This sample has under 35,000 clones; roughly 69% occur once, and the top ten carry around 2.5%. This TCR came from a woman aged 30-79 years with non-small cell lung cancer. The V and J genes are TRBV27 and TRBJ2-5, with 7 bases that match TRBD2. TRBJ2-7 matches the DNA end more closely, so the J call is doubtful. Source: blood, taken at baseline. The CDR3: CASWTSPYEQYF. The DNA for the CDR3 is TGTGCCAGCTGGACTAGTCCATACGAGCAGTACTTC.